This T cell receptor beta chain was captured in a study of control samples from healthy donors and cancer patients. The V gene lost 4 bases and the J gene lost 5 bases, with 11 bases spanning the gap. Germline V gives CDR1 MGHDK, CDR2 SYGVNS. CDR3 size: 13 residues. This table comes from immunoSEQ multiplex PCR, and its TCRdb copy is limited to in-frame clones, with some not included. The table lists about 150,000 clones, approximately 96% of them singletons. Sequenced material: blood. The chain links TRBV25-1 to TRBJ1-2, with TRBD1 as a possible D gene (5 bases). The receptor's source is a man aged 35 to 55 in good health. In DNA, the CDR3 is TGTGCCAGCAGTGTCGGGACGGCTTATGGCTACACCTTC. It yields the protein CASSVGTAYGYTF.